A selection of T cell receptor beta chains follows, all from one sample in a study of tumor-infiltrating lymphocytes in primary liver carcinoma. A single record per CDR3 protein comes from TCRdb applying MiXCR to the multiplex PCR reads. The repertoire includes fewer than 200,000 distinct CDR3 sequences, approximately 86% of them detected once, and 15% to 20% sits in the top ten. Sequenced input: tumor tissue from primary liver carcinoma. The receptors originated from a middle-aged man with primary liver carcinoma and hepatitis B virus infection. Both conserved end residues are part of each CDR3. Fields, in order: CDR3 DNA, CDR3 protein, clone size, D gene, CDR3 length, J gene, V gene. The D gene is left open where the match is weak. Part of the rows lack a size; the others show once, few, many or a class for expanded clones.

TGCGACAGCAGCCAATCGGGGACCGGGGTATATGGCTACATCTTC	CDSSQSGTGVYGYIF	.	.	15	TRBJ1-2	TRBV4-2
TGTGCCAGCAGTTCCGTGGACAGGGGTTCCTATTATTCACCCCTCCGCTTT	CASSSVDRGSYYSPLRF	.	TRBD1	17	TRBJ1-6	TRBV6-5
TGCGCCAGCAGTGTCGCCACCGGGGAGCTGTTTTTT	CASSVATGELFF	.	.	12	TRBJ2-2	TRBV10-1
TGTGCTAGCATCCGGACAGGTTCCTACGAGCAGTACTTC	CASIRTGSYEQYF	.	TRBD1	13	TRBJ2-7	TRBV6-1
TGTGCCAGCAGCAGGGCTCTAGGCCTAGCGGGAAAAAATGAGCAGTTCTTC	CASSRALGLAGKNEQFF	.	TRBD2	17	TRBJ2-1	TRBV5-5
TGTGCCAGCAGTTTAGATATCCCTCCAGGGACCACAGATATGCAGTATTTT	CASSLDIPPGTTDMQYF	.	.	17	TRBJ2-3	TRBV27
TGCGCCAGCAGCTTAGGTGGAGACAATGAGAAGTTCTTC	CASSLGGDNEKFF	.	.	13	TRBJ2-1	TRBV5-1
TGCAGCGTTGCGGGGAGTGTAGGGTTAACCGGGGAGCTGTTTTTT	CSVAGSVGLTGELFF	.	.	15	TRBJ2-2	TRBV29-1
TGCAGCACTCGAGACAGGGGATATGTCTACACCTTC	CSTRDRGYVYTF	.	TRBD1	12	TRBJ1-2	TRBV29-1
TGTGCCAGCAGTTACATGGGAACGGGACTAGCGGGAGCTAAGTACGAGGAGCTGTTTTTT	CASSYMGTGLAGAKYEELFF	.	TRBD2	20	TRBJ2-2	TRBV6-6
TGTGCCAGCAGTTACGGTCTAGCGGGAATCACAGATACGCAGTATTTT	CASSYGLAGITDTQYF	many	TRBD2	16	TRBJ2-3	TRBV6-2/TRBV6-3
TGTGCCAGCAGCTTAGGGACGGCGAACACTGAAGCTTTCTTT	CASSLGTANTEAFF	many	.	14	TRBJ1-1	TRBV7-9
TGCACCAGCAGCCAACCGAACATCGTGGAGCTGTTTTTT	CTSSQPNIVELFF	.	.	13	TRBJ2-2	TRBV4-1
TGCAGCGCTCGGACTAGCGGTAATTGGGCGGAGACCCAGTACTTC	CSARTSGNWAETQYF	.	TRBD2	15	TRBJ2-5	TRBV29-1
TGCAGCGTTGGGAAGACCCAGGACATTGAAGCTTTCTTT	CSVGKTQDIEAFF	.	.	13	TRBJ1-1	TRBV29-1
TGTGCCAGCAGGTTGGGTGCTACTAGCACAGATACGCAGTATTTT	CASRLGATSTDTQYF	many	.	15	TRBJ2-3	TRBV6-5
TGTGCCAACAGCTTACTAGGGGTAACAGGGAGCAATCAGCTCCAGCATTTT	CANSLLGVTGSNQLQHF	once	.	17	TRBJ1-5	TRBV11-2
TGTGCCAGCAATGATCCGGGACATGGGAATCAGCCCCAGCTTTTT	CASNDPGHGNQPQLF	.	.	15	TRBJ1-5	TRBV6-1
TGTGCCAGCAGCTTATGGGCAGACACCGTGGGGCTGTTTTTT	CASSLWADTVGLFF	.	.	14	TRBJ2-2	TRBV11-1
TGCAGCACGTGGGTAGCGGGAAGGTGGACCGGGGAGCTGTTTTTT	CSTWVAGRWTGELFF	once	TRBD2	15	TRBJ2-2	TRBV29-1
TGTGCCTGGGTGAAATACAATGAGCAGTACTTC	CAWVKYNEQYF	.	.	11	TRBJ2-7	TRBV30
TGTGCAAGCAGTTTAGTCTCAGGCCTAGGAACTGAAGCTTTCTTT	CASSLVSGLGTEAFF	.	.	15	TRBJ1-1	TRBV12-3/TRBV12-4
TGTGCCAACAGCCCCATGCGGGACGGACGGCACTATTTT	CANSPMRDGRHYF	.	.	13	TRBJ2-3	TRBV6-2/TRBV6-3
TGTGCCACCAGTGATTTTGGGGCCTTAGTGACAGCTGAAGCTTTCTTT	CATSDFGALVTAEAFF	.	.	16	TRBJ1-1	TRBV24-1
TGTGCCAGCAGTTTAGGGAAAGGGCCCCGGACTTCTGGAAACACCTTATATTTT	CASSLGKGPRTSGNTLYF	.	.	18	TRBJ1-3	TRBV28
TGTGGCAACAGCCTCTGGGGCAATCGGGACGAGCAGTACTTC	CGNSLWGNRDEQYF	.	.	14	TRBJ2-7	TRBV11-2
TGTACCAGTCGGCGAGGGGGGATGAACACTGACACTTTCTTT	CTSRRGGMNTDTFF	once	.	14	TRBJ1-1	TRBV6-2/TRBV6-3
TGTGTCAGCAGTGCGGGAGAGCCGAATGAGCAGTTCTTC	CVSSAGEPNEQFF	.	TRBD2	13	TRBJ2-1	TRBV11-1
TGTGCCAGTAGATTTGGGACAGGGGTCCATCAGCCCCAGCATTTT	CASRFGTGVHQPQHF	.	TRBD1	15	TRBJ1-5	TRBV12-3/TRBV12-4
TGTGCCAGCAGCCTCCGGGACATGTCCAACGAGCAGTACTTC	CASSLRDMSNEQYF	.	.	14	TRBJ2-7	TRBV6-2/TRBV6-3
TGTGCCAGCAGTTACGCGGCGGGAGACCTCAATGAGCAGATCTTC	CASSYAAGDLNEQIF	.	TRBD2	15	TRBJ2-1	TRBV6-2/TRBV6-3
TGCGCCAGCAGTGGGTTTAACGGGCGAACCGGGGAGCTGTTTTTT	CASSGFNGRTGELFF	.	.	15	TRBJ2-2	TRBV10-1
TGTGCCAGTAGCCAAGATAAGGGAAGCTGCTACGAACAGTACTTC	CASSQDKGSCYEQYF	.	.	15	TRBJ2-7	TRBV4-2
TGTGCCAGCAGCCGGGTCGGGGGACTAGCGGGAGATAAAAGGTTATATGAGTGGTTCTTC	CASSRVGGLAGDKRLYEWFF	.	TRBD2	20	TRBJ2-1	TRBV28
TGTGCCAGTAGTATGAGACTAGCGGGAGAACCTGGGGCCAACGTCCTGACTTTC	CASSMRLAGEPGANVLTF	many	TRBD2	18	TRBJ2-6	TRBV19
TGTGCCAGCAGCTCCAAAGACGGATTCTCCTACGAGCAGTACTTC	CASSSKDGFSYEQYF	many	.	15	TRBJ2-7	TRBV5-4
TGTGCCAACAACTTAGAACCTAGCGGGAGCTGGGTCGAGCGGTACTTC	CANNLEPSGSWVERYF	.	TRBD2	16	TRBJ2-7	TRBV11-2
TGTACCAGCAGTGTCCTAGCGGGATGGGTAAACAATGAGCAGTTCTTC	CTSSVLAGWVNNEQFF	.	TRBD2	16	TRBJ2-1	TRBV14
TGTGCCACCACCCCAGGGGGGGGACGAGAGACCCAATACTTC	CATTPGGGRETQYF	once	.	14	TRBJ2-5	TRBV28
TGTGCCAGCACCATCAGGAGGCTAAAGGAGAGCACAGATACGCAGTATTTT	CASTIRRLKESTDTQYF	once	.	17	TRBJ2-3	TRBV11-2
TGCGCCAGCAGTCATACTGGTGATTCCTACGAGCAGTACTTC	CASSHTGDSYEQYF	.	.	14	TRBJ2-7	TRBV4-1